These T cell receptor beta chains were read from a single sample in a study of T cells in Graves' hyperthyroidism and ophthalmopathy. TCRdb itself ran the multiplex PCR reads through MiXCR, one entry per CDR3 protein. Of about 200,000 distinct CDR3 sequences detected, 15% to 20% appear once; the ten largest clones hold about 45%. Sequencing was carried out using blood. These receptors all stem from a man in his forties with Graves' hyperthyroidism. Both conserved end residues are part of each CDR3. The order of the fields is D gene, V gene, J gene, clone size, CDR3 length, CDR3 protein, CDR3 DNA. The D gene is left open where the match is weak. Where a row states a size, it is once, few, many or the class of an expanded clone; other rows omit it.

d_call: -; v_call: TRBV5-1; j_call: TRBJ2-2; clone_size: few; cdr3_length: 15; cdr3_aa: CASNLADPNTGELFF; cdr3_nt: TGCGCCAGCAACCTGGCGGACCCGAACACCGGGGAGCTGTTTTTT
d_call: -; v_call: TRBV2; j_call: TRBJ2-3; clone_size: many; cdr3_length: 14; cdr3_aa: CASSDESQGDTQYF; cdr3_nt: TGTGCCAGCAGTGACGAATCTCAGGGAGATACGCAGTATTTT
d_call: -; v_call: TRBV7-9; j_call: TRBJ2-1; clone_size: -; cdr3_length: 13; cdr3_aa: CASGGGTYNEQFF; cdr3_nt: TGTGCCAGCGGAGGCGGTACCTACAATGAGCAGTTCTTC
d_call: TRBD1; v_call: TRBV6-2/TRBV6-3; j_call: TRBJ2-1; clone_size: few; cdr3_length: 11; cdr3_aa: CASSRTGEQFF; cdr3_nt: TGTGCCAGCAGTCGGACAGGGGAGCAGTTCTTC
d_call: -; v_call: TRBV7-9; j_call: TRBJ2-5; clone_size: many; cdr3_length: 12; cdr3_aa: CASSRSFETQYF; cdr3_nt: TGTGCCAGCAGCCGCTCTTTTGAGACCCAGTACTTC
d_call: TRBD1; v_call: TRBV12-3/TRBV12-4; j_call: TRBJ1-5; clone_size: many; cdr3_length: 15; cdr3_aa: CASSLQGGNNQPQHF; cdr3_nt: TGTGCCAGCAGCTTACAGGGGGGGAACAATCAGCCCCAGCATTTT
d_call: -; v_call: TRBV29-1; j_call: TRBJ2-3; clone_size: -; cdr3_length: 13; cdr3_aa: CSGFSGRTDTQYF; cdr3_nt: TGCAGCGGCTTTAGCGGACGCACAGATACGCAGTATTTT
d_call: TRBD2; v_call: TRBV6-1; j_call: TRBJ2-5; clone_size: -; cdr3_length: 13; cdr3_aa: CASRGRGIETQYF; cdr3_nt: TGTGCCAGCAGGGGGCGGGGGATAGAGACCCAGTACTTC
d_call: TRBD1; v_call: TRBV5-1; j_call: TRBJ2-1; clone_size: many; cdr3_length: 17; cdr3_aa: CAGSAVFADRASGEQFF; cdr3_nt: TGCGCCGGATCCGCTGTTTTTGCGGACAGGGCATCTGGTGAGCAGTTCTTC
d_call: -; v_call: TRBV30; j_call: TRBJ1-1; clone_size: many; cdr3_length: 11; cdr3_aa: CAWREEAEAFF; cdr3_nt: TGTGCCTGGAGGGAAGAAGCTGAAGCTTTCTTT
d_call: TRBD1; v_call: TRBV5-5; j_call: TRBJ1-1; clone_size: many; cdr3_length: 14; cdr3_aa: CASSSGTGWTEAFF; cdr3_nt: TGTGCCAGCAGCTCCGGGACAGGGTGGACTGAAGCTTTCTTT
d_call: -; v_call: TRBV20-1; j_call: TRBJ1-6; clone_size: few; cdr3_length: 15; cdr3_aa: CSPHRFGKGNSPLHF; cdr3_nt: TGCAGTCCCCACAGGTTCGGGAAAGGGAATTCACCCCTCCACTTT
d_call: -; v_call: TRBV2; j_call: TRBJ2-7; clone_size: many; cdr3_length: 13; cdr3_aa: CASSIRGSYEQYF; cdr3_nt: TGTGCCAGCAGTATCCGGGGGAGTTACGAGCAGTACTTC
d_call: -; v_call: TRBV30; j_call: TRBJ2-2; clone_size: many; cdr3_length: 14; cdr3_aa: CAWSVLRNTGELFF; cdr3_nt: TGTGCCTGGAGTGTATTACGGAACACCGGGGAGCTGTTTTTT
d_call: -; v_call: TRBV20-1; j_call: TRBJ2-3; clone_size: many; cdr3_length: 15; cdr3_aa: CSARDRRGGTDTQYF; cdr3_nt: TGCAGTGCTAGAGATCGGCGGGGCGGCACAGATACGCAGTATTTT
d_call: -; v_call: TRBV12-3/TRBV12-4; j_call: TRBJ1-1; clone_size: -; cdr3_length: 15; cdr3_aa: CASSPRRGSNTEAFF; cdr3_nt: TGTGCCAGCAGTCCCCGGAGGGGGAGCAACACTGAAGCTTTCTTT
d_call: TRBD2; v_call: TRBV7-2; j_call: TRBJ2-7; clone_size: many; cdr3_length: 14; cdr3_aa: CASGLNGGAHEQYF; cdr3_nt: TGTGCCAGCGGCCTTAACGGGGGGGCCCACGAGCAGTACTTC
d_call: -; v_call: TRBV7-6; j_call: TRBJ2-2; clone_size: many; cdr3_length: 16; cdr3_aa: CASSLAPWRGTGELFF; cdr3_nt: TGTGCCAGCAGCTTAGCCCCGTGGAGAGGGACCGGGGAGCTGTTTTTT
d_call: TRBD2; v_call: TRBV7-8; j_call: TRBJ2-7; clone_size: many; cdr3_length: 18; cdr3_aa: CASSPGPTTSGSSYEQYF; cdr3_nt: TGTGCCAGCAGCCCGGGCCCCACTACTAGCGGTAGCTCCTACGAGCAGTACTTC
d_call: TRBD2; v_call: TRBV5-8; j_call: TRBJ2-7; clone_size: many; cdr3_length: 15; cdr3_aa: CASSWGLAASYEQYF; cdr3_nt: TGTGCCAGCAGCTGGGGTCTAGCGGCCTCCTACGAGCAGTACTTC
d_call: -; v_call: TRBV10-3; j_call: TRBJ1-2; clone_size: many; cdr3_length: 14; cdr3_aa: CAISAGTGSYGYTF; cdr3_nt: TGTGCCATCAGTGCTGGAACAGGGAGCTATGGCTACACCTTC
d_call: -; v_call: TRBV6-1; j_call: TRBJ2-7; clone_size: -; cdr3_length: 13; cdr3_aa: CASSGTGSGEQYF; cdr3_nt: TGTGCCAGCAGTGGAACAGGGAGCGGCGAGCAGTACTTC
d_call: -; v_call: TRBV10-3; j_call: TRBJ2-5; clone_size: many; cdr3_length: 12; cdr3_aa: CAISDREETQYF; cdr3_nt: TGTGCCATCAGTGATAGGGAGGAGACCCAGTACTTC
d_call: -; v_call: TRBV12-3/TRBV12-4; j_call: TRBJ2-1; clone_size: -; cdr3_length: 15; cdr3_aa: CASSFGPPDYNEQFF; cdr3_nt: TGTGCCAGCAGTTTCGGACCCCCGGATTACAATGAGCAGTTCTTC
d_call: TRBD1; v_call: TRBV29-1; j_call: TRBJ2-7; clone_size: -; cdr3_length: 12; cdr3_aa: CRGQGASYEQYF; cdr3_nt: TGCAGGGGACAGGGGGCCTCTTACGAGCAGTACTTC
d_call: -; v_call: TRBV10-2; j_call: TRBJ2-7; clone_size: -; cdr3_length: 15; cdr3_aa: CASTDPSGVGYEQYF; cdr3_nt: TGCGCCAGCACCGACCCCTCTGGGGTAGGCTACGAGCAGTACTTC
d_call: -; v_call: TRBV20-1; j_call: TRBJ1-5; clone_size: -; cdr3_length: 17; cdr3_aa: CSASRGTGLLSNQPQHF; cdr3_nt: TGCAGTGCTAGCCGGGGGACGGGTCTCTTGAGCAATCAGCCCCAGCATTTT
d_call: TRBD1; v_call: TRBV30; j_call: TRBJ1-1; clone_size: many; cdr3_length: 14; cdr3_aa: CAWDRTGLNTEAFF; cdr3_nt: TGTGCCTGGGATAGGACAGGGCTAAACACTGAAGCTTTCTTT
d_call: -; v_call: TRBV6-2/TRBV6-3; j_call: TRBJ2-2; clone_size: -; cdr3_length: 15; cdr3_aa: CASYRGPQNTGELFF; cdr3_nt: TGTGCCAGCTATAGGGGCCCGCAGAACACCGGGGAGCTGTTTTTT
d_call: -; v_call: TRBV6-1; j_call: TRBJ1-1; clone_size: many; cdr3_length: 14; cdr3_aa: CASTPAGGRTEAFF; cdr3_nt: TGTGCCAGCACTCCCGCCGGTGGGCGCACTGAAGCTTTCTTT
d_call: TRBD2; v_call: TRBV6-5; j_call: TRBJ2-3; clone_size: -; cdr3_length: 13; cdr3_aa: CASSSTSADTQYF; cdr3_nt: TGTGCCAGCAGTTCAACTAGCGCCGATACGCAGTATTTT
d_call: TRBD1; v_call: TRBV7-9; j_call: TRBJ1-5; clone_size: -; cdr3_length: 16; cdr3_aa: CASSPGQGRGFQPQHF; cdr3_nt: TGTGCCAGCAGCCCAGGACAGGGTAGAGGTTTTCAGCCCCAGCATTTT
d_call: -; v_call: TRBV6-1; j_call: TRBJ2-2; clone_size: many; cdr3_length: 15; cdr3_aa: CASSRDVRNTGELFF; cdr3_nt: TGTGCCAGCAGTAGGGACGTTAGGAACACCGGGGAGCTGTTTTTT
d_call: TRBD2; v_call: TRBV7-2; j_call: TRBJ2-7; clone_size: many; cdr3_length: 14; cdr3_aa: CASSRLAGIYEQYF; cdr3_nt: TGTGCCAGCAGCCGACTAGCGGGGATCTACGAGCAGTACTTC
d_call: TRBD2; v_call: TRBV28; j_call: TRBJ2-2; clone_size: -; cdr3_length: 17; cdr3_aa: CATRGASGGASTGELFF; cdr3_nt: TGTGCAACAAGGGGGGCTAGCGGGGGGGCCAGCACCGGGGAGCTGTTTTTT
d_call: -; v_call: TRBV10-3; j_call: TRBJ2-1; clone_size: many; cdr3_length: 13; cdr3_aa: CATETSSYNEQFF; cdr3_nt: TGTGCCACCGAGACGAGCTCCTACAATGAGCAGTTCTTC
d_call: -; v_call: TRBV28; j_call: TRBJ1-4; clone_size: -; cdr3_length: 11; cdr3_aa: CASSSNEKLFF; cdr3_nt: TGTGCCAGCAGTTCCAATGAAAAACTGTTTTTT
d_call: -; v_call: TRBV7-9; j_call: TRBJ2-1; clone_size: many; cdr3_length: 14; cdr3_aa: CASIKGGVYNEQFF; cdr3_nt: TGTGCCAGCATCAAGGGTGGGGTCTACAATGAGCAGTTCTTC
d_call: -; v_call: TRBV3-1; j_call: TRBJ2-2; clone_size: -; cdr3_length: 19; cdr3_aa: CASSRGRGGTGLNTGELFF; cdr3_nt: TGTGCCAGCAGCCGGGGACGCGGGGGAACAGGGTTAAACACCGGGGAGCTGTTTTTT
d_call: -; v_call: TRBV2; j_call: TRBJ1-2; clone_size: many; cdr3_length: 13; cdr3_aa: CASSEGVNYGYTF; cdr3_nt: TGTGCCAGCAGTGAAGGTGTGAACTATGGCTACACCTTC
d_call: -; v_call: TRBV6-2/TRBV6-3; j_call: TRBJ1-1; clone_size: -; cdr3_length: 13; cdr3_aa: CASSYAILTEAFF; cdr3_nt: TGTGCCAGCAGTTACGCTATCCTAACTGAAGCCTTCTTT